This T cell receptor beta chain emerged from a study of blood T cell repertoires in COVID-19. In the study overall: The study drew acute and convalescent COVID-19 samples from the United States, Italy and Spain. PBMCs, B-cell-depleted T cells, or T cells provided the cDNA or gDNA that made up the material.

Germline lookup yields CDR1 KGHDR and CDR2 SFDVKD. This CDR3 has 12 residues. This clone has only a few counts. Authors' methods: Nucleated cell counts were estimated from reference gene primer amplification. Clones were read by immunoSEQ multiplex PCR, and TCRdb kept only the in-frame ones, dropping some. That table gives V, J and clone size, and the DNA gave D and trimming. Of approximately 150,000 clones in the sample, approximately 89% were seen once. Material for sequencing was peripheral blood. The clonotype originates from a human donor in a cohort sampled during active COVID-19. The gene calls are TRBV24-1 and TRBJ1-5, with D uncertain. The CDR3 protein is CGPRSLGQPQHF. The CDR3 nucleotides read TGTGGACCACGGAGTCTGGGTCAGCCCCAGCATTTT.